This T cell receptor (beta chain) was sequenced during a study of blood T cells in healthy people across ages. Together with a sample-barcoded 5' primer, a J-beta primer mix was included in a second PCR lasting roughly 6 to 12 cycles. From the 5' RACE reads, TCRdb called clonotypes with MiXCR, one entry per CDR3 protein. This sample has about 2 million distinct CDR3 sequences, with just under 50% found just once. In germline, CDR1 is DFQATT, CDR2 SNEGSKA (reference sequence). This CDR3 is built from 13 residues. J is TRBJ1-2 and V is TRBV20-1; D not certain. The specimen was blood. This receptor was obtained from a woman between 40 and 55 years old in good health. The CDR3 DNA follows: TGCAGCGCTCTGCTTACTCTTAACTATGGCTACACCTTC. This encodes CSALLTLNYGYTF.